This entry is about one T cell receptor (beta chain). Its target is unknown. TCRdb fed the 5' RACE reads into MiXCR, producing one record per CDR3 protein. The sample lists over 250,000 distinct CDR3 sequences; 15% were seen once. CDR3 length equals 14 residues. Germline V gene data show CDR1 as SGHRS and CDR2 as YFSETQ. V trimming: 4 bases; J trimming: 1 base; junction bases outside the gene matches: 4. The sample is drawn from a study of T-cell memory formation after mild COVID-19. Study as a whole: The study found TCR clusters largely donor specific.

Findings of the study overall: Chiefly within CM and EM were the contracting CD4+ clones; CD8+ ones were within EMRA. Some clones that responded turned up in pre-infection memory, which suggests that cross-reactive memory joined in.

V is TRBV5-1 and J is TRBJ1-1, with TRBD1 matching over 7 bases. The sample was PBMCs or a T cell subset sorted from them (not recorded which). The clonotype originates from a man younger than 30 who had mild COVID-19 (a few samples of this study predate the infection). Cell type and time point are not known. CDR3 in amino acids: CASSRGTENTEAFF. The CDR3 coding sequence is TGCGCCAGCAGCCGAGGGACAGAGAACACTGAAGCTTTCTTT.